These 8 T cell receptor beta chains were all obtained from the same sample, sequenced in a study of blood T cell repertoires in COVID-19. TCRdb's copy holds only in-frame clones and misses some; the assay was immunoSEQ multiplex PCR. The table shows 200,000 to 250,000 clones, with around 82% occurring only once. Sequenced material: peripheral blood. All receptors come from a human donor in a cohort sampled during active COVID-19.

CDR3 sequence: CASSLTGQGFSSYTF. The CDR3 coding sequence is TGTGCCAGCAGCTTGACAGGACAGGGGTTTAGCAGCTACACCTTC. The chain joins TRBV5-6 to TRBJ1-2; 9 bases are a match to TRBD1. CDR3 size: 15 residues. V gave up 1 base and J gave up 9 bases; unmatched junction bases: 10. Germline-derived CDR1 and CDR2 are SGHDT and YYEEEE.

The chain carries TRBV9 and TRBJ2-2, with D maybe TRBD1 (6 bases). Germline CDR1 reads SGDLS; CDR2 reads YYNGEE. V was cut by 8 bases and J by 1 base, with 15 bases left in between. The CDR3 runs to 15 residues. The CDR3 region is CAREIGTLNTGELFF. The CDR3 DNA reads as TGTGCCAGGGAGATCGGGACACTGAACACCGGGGAGCTGTTTTTT.

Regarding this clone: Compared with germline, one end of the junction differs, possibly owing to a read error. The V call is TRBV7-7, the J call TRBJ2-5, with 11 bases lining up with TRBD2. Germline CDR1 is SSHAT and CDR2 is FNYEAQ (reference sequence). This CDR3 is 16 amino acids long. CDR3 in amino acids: CASSTGLADYQETQYF. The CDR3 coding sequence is TGTGCTAGCAGCACGGGACTAGCGGATTACCAAGAGACCCAGTACTTC.

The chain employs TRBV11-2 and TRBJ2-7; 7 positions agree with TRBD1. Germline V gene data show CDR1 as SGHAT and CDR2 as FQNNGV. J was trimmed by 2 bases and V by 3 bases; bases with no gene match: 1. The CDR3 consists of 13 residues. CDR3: CASSLGQPYEQYF. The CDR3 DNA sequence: TGTGCCAGCAGCTTGGGACAGCCCTACGAGCAGTACTTC.

The CDR3 reads CASSYGVLMGYGYTF. Here the CDR3 DNA reads TGTGCCAGCAGTTACGGAGTCCTTATGGGCTATGGCTACACCTTC. J is TRBJ1-2 and V is TRBV6-2 or TRBV6-3; D remains ambiguous. CDR1 and CDR2 (germline): MNHEY, SVGEGT. Trimming cost V 2 bases and J 4 bases, with 14 bases left between them. The CDR3 totals 15 residues.

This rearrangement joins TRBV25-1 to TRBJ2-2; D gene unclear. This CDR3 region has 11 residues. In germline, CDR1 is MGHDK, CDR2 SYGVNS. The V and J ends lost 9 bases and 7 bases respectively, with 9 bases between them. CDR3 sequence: CASHRSGELFF. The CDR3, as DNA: TGTGCCAGTCACCGTAGCGGGGAGCTGTTTTTT.

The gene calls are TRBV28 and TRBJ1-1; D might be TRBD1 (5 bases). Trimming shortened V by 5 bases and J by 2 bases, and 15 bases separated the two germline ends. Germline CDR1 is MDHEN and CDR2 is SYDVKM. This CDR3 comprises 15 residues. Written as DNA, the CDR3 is TGTGCCAGCAGTGCTTACCTAGGACAAAACACTGAAGCTTTCTTT. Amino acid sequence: CASSAYLGQNTEAFF. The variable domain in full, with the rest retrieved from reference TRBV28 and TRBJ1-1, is DVKVTQSSRYLVKRTGEKVFLECVQDMDHENMFWYRQDPGLGLRLIYFSYDVKMKEKGDIPEGYSVSREKKERFSLILESASTNQTSMYLCASSAYLGQNTEAFFGQGTRLTVV.

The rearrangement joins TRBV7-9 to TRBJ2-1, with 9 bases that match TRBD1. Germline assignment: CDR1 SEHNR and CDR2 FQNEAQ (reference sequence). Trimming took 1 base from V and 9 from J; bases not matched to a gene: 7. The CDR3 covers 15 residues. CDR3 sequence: CASSLEAGQGGEQFF. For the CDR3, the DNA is TGTGCCAGCAGCTTAGAGGCGGGACAGGGCGGTGAGCAGTTCTTC.